The 22 T cell receptor beta chains reported below all come from one sample, sequenced in a study of blood T cell repertoires in COVID-19. Assay used: immunoSEQ multiplex PCR; TCRdb lists only in-frame clones, some missing. The sample lists roughly 320,000 clones, about nine tenths occurring once. The material sequenced was PBMCs or T cells enriched from blood (not recorded which). These receptors came from a man in his thirties or forties who had recovered from COVID-19.

The chain uses TRBV5-5 and TRBJ2-7; TRBD1 might be the D (6 bases). Germline CDR1 is SGHKS and CDR2 is YYEKEE (reference sequence). Trimming pared 0 bases from V and 0 bases from J, leaving 13 bases between. This CDR3 comprises 16 residues. Here the CDR3 reads CASSLAGTWSSYEQYF. CDR3 sequence (DNA): TGTGCCAGCAGCTTGGCAGGGACATGGAGCTCCTACGAGCAGTACTTC.

The gene calls are TRBV7-9 and TRBJ2-7; TRBD2 matches at 9 bases. The germline gives CDR1 SEHNR, CDR2 FQNEAQ (reference sequence). CDR3 length equals 16 residues. V shed 6 bases and J 3 bases; nucleotides not matched to a gene: 12. The CDR3 sequence: CASSPRTSAGRYEQYF. The CDR3 DNA reads TGTGCCAGCAGTCCTCGGACTAGCGCGGGCCGCTACGAGCAGTACTTC. The variable domain in full, with the rest retrieved from reference TRBV7-9 and TRBJ2-7, is DTGVSQNPRHKITKRGQNVTFRCDPISEHNRLYWYRQTLGQGPEFLTYFQNEAQLEKSRLLSDRFSAERPKGSFSTLEIQRTEQGDSAMYLCASSPRTSAGRYEQYFGPGTRLTVT.

This clone was detected a few times. The chain couples TRBV5-6 to TRBJ1-1; D remains unclear. CDR3 size: 12 residues. Trimming took off 4 bases at V and 6 bases at J, with 10 bases between the two ends. CDR1 and CDR2 (germline): SGHDT, YYEEEE. CDR3 coding DNA: TGTGCCAGCAGCACTCCTCTGGCTGAAGCTTTCTTT. Translating it yields CASSTPLAEAFF.

The chain joins TRBV10-1 to TRBJ2-5, with a possible D match to TRBD1 (6 bases). The CDR3 contains 19 residues. The ends were cut back, 0 bases at V and 5 bases at J, with 25 bases in the middle. Germline V lookup: CDR1 WNHNN, CDR2 SYGVQD (reference sequence). The chain's CDR3 is CASSESRVRLTGFSETQYF. DNA for the CDR3: TGCGCCAGCAGTGAGTCGAGGGTTCGTTTAACAGGGTTCTCGGAGACCCAGTACTTC.

The gene calls are TRBV29-1 and TRBJ1-2, with D perhaps TRBD1 (5 bases). The length of the CDR3 is 12 residues. Between the trimmed V and J ends, which lost 3 bases and 4 bases, there was a span of 9 bases. Germline loops: CDR1 SQVTM, CDR2 ANQGSEA. CDR3 residues: CSVETALYGYTF. CDR3 DNA sequence: TGCAGCGTTGAGACAGCTCTCTATGGCTACACCTTC.

This clone was seen a single time. V and J are TRBV24-1 and TRBJ2-3; maybe TRBD2 (5 bases). V was cut by 6 bases and J by 0 bases, with 6 bases left in between. The germline V gene has CDR1 KGHDR and CDR2 SFDVKD. This CDR3 has 13 residues. The CDR3 reads CATSSSSTDTQYF. The CDR3 DNA reads TGTGCCACCAGTTCTAGCAGCACAGATACGCAGTATTTT.

J is TRBJ1-5 and V is TRBV6-4, with D hard to call. The CDR3 loop spans 16 amino acids. V was trimmed by 2 bases and J by 3 bases, leaving 14 bases between them. The germline CDR1 and CDR2 sequences are MRHNA and SNTAGT. The CDR3, as DNA: TGTGCCAGCAGTGACCAAGTCAGGCCTTTCAATCAGCCCCAGCATTTT. Amino acids: CASSDQVRPFNQPQHF.

J is TRBJ2-6 and V is TRBV10-1, with 10 bases identical to TRBD2. Trimming cost V 6 bases and J 1 base; bases outside gene matches: 9. CDR3 length: 18 residues. Per the germline V gene, CDR1 is WNHNN and CDR2 is SYGVQD (reference sequence). In nucleotides, the CDR3 is TGCGCCAGCAGCGCCGGGACTAGCGCACATTCTGGGGCCAACGTCCTGACTTTC. Its protein product is CASSAGTSAHSGANVLTF.

The rearrangement links TRBV5-1 to TRBJ2-3; 9 nucleotides agree with TRBD2. With V trimmed by 4 bases and J by 11 bases, 5 bases remained unmatched. Germline CDR1 SGHRS, CDR2 YFSETQ. The CDR3 extends over 12 amino acids. This chain's CDR3 is CASSHIAGEQYF. Here the CDR3 DNA reads TGCGCCAGCAGCCACATAGCGGGAGAGCAGTATTTT.

In its sample, this clone was seen many times. The chain combines TRBV5-5 with TRBJ2-1; D call uncertain. The CDR3 length is 14 residues. Germline-derived CDR1 and CDR2 are SGHKS and YYEKEE (reference sequence). The V end lost 1 base, the J end lost 2 bases, and 7 bases lay between the germline ends. The CDR3 nucleotides are TGTGCCAGCAGCTTGCTGTTAACCTACAATGAGCAGTTCTTC. This sequence encodes CASSLLLTYNEQFF.

The V call is TRBV12-5, the J call TRBJ2-5; 11 bases are shared with TRBD2. The CDR3 sequence is 15 residues long. V was pared by 3 bases and J by 2 bases, with 2 bases of the junction left unmatched. Germline CDR1 reads LGHNT; CDR2 reads FRNRAP. The CDR3 region is CASGLGTSGQETQYF. DNA for the CDR3: TGTGCTAGTGGTTTAGGGACTAGCGGACAAGAGACCCAGTACTTC.

This chain uses TRBV29-1 with TRBJ1-2, with 8 bases aligning to TRBD1. The V segment lost 7 bases and the J segment 6 bases; nucleotides outside the gene matches: 10. Germline lookup yields CDR1 SQVTM and CDR2 ANQGSEA. The CDR3 spans 13 residues. CDR3 nucleotides: TGCAGCGCTGTACGGACAGGGAGGGATGGCTACACCTTC. Protein sequence: CSAVRTGRDGYTF.

The chain couples TRBV12-3 or TRBV12-4 to TRBJ1-1, with D possibly being TRBD1 (5 bases). Trimming shortened V by 4 bases and J by 7 bases, and 7 bases separated the two germline ends. This CDR3 comprises 11 residues. CDR3 DNA sequence: TGTGCCAGCAGTTCGGGACTTGAAGCTTTCTTT. Its translation is CASSSGLEAFF.

J is TRBJ2-7 and V is TRBV19; 10 bases are a match to TRBD1. Germline CDR1 reads LNHDA; CDR2 reads SQIVND (reference sequence). V lost 3 bases and J lost 3; bases outside the gene matches: 2. The CDR3 totals 14 residues. For the CDR3, the DNA is TGTGCCAGTAGTATGGGACAGGGGATCTACGAGCAGTACTTC. Translation: CASSMGQGIYEQYF. The full variable domain, with the rest looked up from reference TRBV19 and TRBJ2-7, is DGGITQSPKYLFRKEGQNVTLSCEQNLNHDAMYWYRQDPGQGLRLIYYSQIVNDFQKGDIAEGYSVSREKKESFPLTVTSAQKNPTAFYLCASSMGQGIYEQYFGPGTRLTVT.

The chain recombines TRBV19 with TRBJ1-2; D gene uncertain. The V end was cut by 3 bases, the J end by 2 bases, with 10 bases between. Germline V gene sequence: CDR1 LNHDA, CDR2 SQIVND (reference sequence). The length of the CDR3 is 14 residues. CDR3 coding DNA: TGTGCCAGTAGTATTCGTCCGGGGAACTATGGCTACACCTTC. This gives the protein CASSIRPGNYGYTF.

The rearrangement uses TRBV11-2 and TRBJ2-5, with 11 bases identical to TRBD2. Germline V gives CDR1 SGHAT, CDR2 FQNNGV. The CDR3 sequence is 18 residues long. Germline trimming cut 3 bases from V and 2 bases from J; bases unmatched to any gene: 11. DNA for the CDR3: TGTGCCAGCAGCTTCCGAGTAGCGGGGGGGAGGAGGCAAGAGACCCAGTACTTC. Its protein product is CASSFRVAGGRRQETQYF.

This chain connects TRBV18 to TRBJ2-7; the match to TRBD2 covers 9 bases. J gave up 6 bases and V 4 bases, and 10 bases lay outside the gene matches. CDR3 length: 15 amino acids. Germline loops: CDR1 KGHSH, CDR2 LQKENI. The CDR3 nucleotides are TGTGCCAGCTCACTGGAGGGACTAGCAGGCCTCGAGCAGTACTTC. It specifies CASSLEGLAGLEQYF.

This chain links TRBV29-1 with TRBJ2-7; D may be TRBD2 (5 bases). Trimming shortened V by 5 bases and J by 3 bases, and 23 bases separated the two germline ends. Per the germline V gene, CDR1 is SQVTM and CDR2 is ANQGSEA. The CDR3 runs to 16 residues. As DNA, the CDR3 is TGCAGCGTTACTGTGAATGAGGGATCGGCCTTCTACGAGCAGTACTTC. As protein: CSVTVNEGSAFYEQYF.

The CDR3 nucleotides are TGCAGCGTTGTTGGAGGGGATCAGCCCCAGCATTTT. Its protein is CSVVGGDQPQHF. V and J are TRBV29-1 and TRBJ1-5; possibly TRBD1 for D (5 bases). The germline V and J ends were trimmed by 4 bases and 5 bases, with 9 bases remaining between them. CDR1 is SQVTM and CDR2 is ANQGSEA in the germline V gene. The CDR3 runs 12 residues.

This clone was counted a few times. The genes are TRBV7-2 and TRBJ1-6; D remains ambiguous. V gave up 6 bases and J gave up 8 bases, with 14 bases separating them. CDR3 length: 14 residues. Per germline, CDR1 SGHTA and CDR2 FQGNSA. The CDR3 loop reads CASSGYGFDSPLHF. The CDR3 DNA follows: TGTGCCAGCAGTGGTTACGGTTTTGATTCACCCCTCCACTTT.

The chain links TRBV5-1 to TRBJ2-2, with TRBD2 as a possible D gene (7 bases). V gave up 2 bases and J gave up 6 bases, with 11 bases separating them. The CDR3 is 14 amino acids. Germline V gene lookup returns CDR1 SGHRS and CDR2 YFSETQ. Here the CDR3 DNA reads TGCGCCAGCAGCTTACGGGGGGCGGCCGGGGAGCTGTTTTTT. The encoded protein is CASSLRGAAGELFF.

The V and J genes are TRBV5-1 and TRBJ1-2; D is perhaps TRBD1 (6 bases). The CDR3 runs 13 residues. Germline assignment: CDR1 SGHRS and CDR2 YFSETQ. With 0 bases removed from V and 4 bases from J, the gap between germline ends came to 7 bases. DNA for the CDR3: TGCGCCAGCAGCTTGGGGACAGCCTATGGCTACACCTTC. This sequence encodes CASSLGTAYGYTF.